This T cell receptor (beta chain) stems from a study of regulatory T cells in long-lasting Graves disease. Time point in this sample: newly diagnosed GD, antithyroid drugs for less than 3 months. Researchers made the TCR library from RNA that was extracted from PBMCs. This CDR3 contains 15 residues. The V end lost 1 base, the J end lost 1 base, and 10 bases lay between the germline ends. Germline V gene lookup returns CDR1 SGHTA and CDR2 FQGNSA. On this clonotype: With a much larger clone just one base away, this may be a read error.

Building of the TCR beta libraries involved iRepertoire HTBI primers and Arm-PCR of CDR3 regions. TCRdb re-called the multiplex PCR reads with MiXCR, one entry per CDR3 protein. This sample has some 350,000 distinct CDR3 sequences, with roughly 15% found just once. The same sample was also studied in work on T cells in Graves' hyperthyroidism and ophthalmopathy.

The chain couples TRBV7-2 to TRBJ1-1, with TRBD1 as a possible D gene (6 bases). This specimen consisted of peripheral blood mononuclear cells (PBMCs), obtained at new diagnosis, from a patient treated with antithyroid drugs. The receptor was derived from a woman aged 18 to 35 with Graves disease. The CDR3 here is CASSLDAGANTEAFF. CDR3 nucleotides: TGTGCCAGCAGCTTAGATGCGGGGGCGAACACTGAAGCTTTCTTT.